A few counts support the clone carrying this TCR beta chain. Its target is unknown. Patients with uncontrolled infections, other autoimmune diseases, pregnancy or lactation were excluded. Using RNA transcripts as the source, TCR beta CDR3 regions were amplified. First-round RT-PCR of the TCR CDR3 relied on the HTBI primer set. From the multiplex PCR reads, TCRdb called clonotypes with MiXCR, one entry per CDR3 protein. The sample shows around 340,000 distinct CDR3 sequences, 15% to 20% of them seen only once. This specimen belongs to a study of T cells in Graves' hyperthyroidism and ophthalmopathy. Broader study findings: Blood shared most expanded thyroid clonotypes above 0.001.

In germline, CDR1 is MGHRA, CDR2 YSYEKL. The CDR3 runs to 16 residues. V shed 0 bases, J shed 6 bases, and the junction held 5 bases outside the gene matches. The receptor's source is a woman between 35 and 50 years old with Graves' ophthalmopathy. The sequenced material came from blood. The gene calls are TRBV4-1 and TRBJ2-2, with 9 bases aligning to TRBD2. Here the CDR3 DNA reads TGCGCCAGCAGCCAAGATCTAGCGGGAAGTGCCGGGGAGCTGTTTTTT. Translating it yields CASSQDLAGSAGELFF.